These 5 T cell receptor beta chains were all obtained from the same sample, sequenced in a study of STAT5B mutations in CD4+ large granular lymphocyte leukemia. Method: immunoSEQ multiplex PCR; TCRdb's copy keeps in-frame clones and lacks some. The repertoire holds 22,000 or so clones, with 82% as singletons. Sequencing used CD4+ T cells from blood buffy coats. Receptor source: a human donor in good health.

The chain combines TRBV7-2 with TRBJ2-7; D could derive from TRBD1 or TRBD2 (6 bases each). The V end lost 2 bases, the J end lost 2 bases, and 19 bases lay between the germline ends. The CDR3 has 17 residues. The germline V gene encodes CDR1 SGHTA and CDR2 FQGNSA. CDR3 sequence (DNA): TGTGCCAGCAGCTTACCACCGGGGGCCAGCTTTGCCTACGAGCAGTACTTC. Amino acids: CASSLPPGASFAYEQYF.

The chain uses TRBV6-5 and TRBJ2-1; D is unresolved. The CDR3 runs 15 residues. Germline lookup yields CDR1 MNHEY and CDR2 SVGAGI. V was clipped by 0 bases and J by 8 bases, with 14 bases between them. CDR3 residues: CASSYSGVGKDEQFF. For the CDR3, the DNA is TGTGCCAGCAGTTACTCGGGTGTAGGGAAAGATGAGCAGTTCTTC.

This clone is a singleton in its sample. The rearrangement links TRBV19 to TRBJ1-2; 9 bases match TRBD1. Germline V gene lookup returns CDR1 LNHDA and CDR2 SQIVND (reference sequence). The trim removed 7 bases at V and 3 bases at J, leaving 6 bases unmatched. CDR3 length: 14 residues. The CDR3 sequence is CASMPGQGYYGYTF. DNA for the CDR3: TGTGCCAGTATGCCGGGACAGGGATACTATGGCTACACCTTC.

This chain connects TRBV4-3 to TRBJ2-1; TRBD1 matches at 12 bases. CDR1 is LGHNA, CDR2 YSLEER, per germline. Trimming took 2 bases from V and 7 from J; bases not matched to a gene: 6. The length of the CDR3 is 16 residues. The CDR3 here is CASSQTGTGGLNEQFF. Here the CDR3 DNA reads TGCGCCAGCAGCCAAACCGGGACAGGGGGCTTAAATGAGCAGTTCTTC.

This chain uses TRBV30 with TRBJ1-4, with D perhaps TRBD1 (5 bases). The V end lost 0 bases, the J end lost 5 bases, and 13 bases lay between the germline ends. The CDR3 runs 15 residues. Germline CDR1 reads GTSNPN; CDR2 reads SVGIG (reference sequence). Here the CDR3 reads CAWSVERGVNEKLFF. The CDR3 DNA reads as TGTGCCTGGAGTGTAGAGCGGGGGGTAAATGAAAAACTGTTTTTT.